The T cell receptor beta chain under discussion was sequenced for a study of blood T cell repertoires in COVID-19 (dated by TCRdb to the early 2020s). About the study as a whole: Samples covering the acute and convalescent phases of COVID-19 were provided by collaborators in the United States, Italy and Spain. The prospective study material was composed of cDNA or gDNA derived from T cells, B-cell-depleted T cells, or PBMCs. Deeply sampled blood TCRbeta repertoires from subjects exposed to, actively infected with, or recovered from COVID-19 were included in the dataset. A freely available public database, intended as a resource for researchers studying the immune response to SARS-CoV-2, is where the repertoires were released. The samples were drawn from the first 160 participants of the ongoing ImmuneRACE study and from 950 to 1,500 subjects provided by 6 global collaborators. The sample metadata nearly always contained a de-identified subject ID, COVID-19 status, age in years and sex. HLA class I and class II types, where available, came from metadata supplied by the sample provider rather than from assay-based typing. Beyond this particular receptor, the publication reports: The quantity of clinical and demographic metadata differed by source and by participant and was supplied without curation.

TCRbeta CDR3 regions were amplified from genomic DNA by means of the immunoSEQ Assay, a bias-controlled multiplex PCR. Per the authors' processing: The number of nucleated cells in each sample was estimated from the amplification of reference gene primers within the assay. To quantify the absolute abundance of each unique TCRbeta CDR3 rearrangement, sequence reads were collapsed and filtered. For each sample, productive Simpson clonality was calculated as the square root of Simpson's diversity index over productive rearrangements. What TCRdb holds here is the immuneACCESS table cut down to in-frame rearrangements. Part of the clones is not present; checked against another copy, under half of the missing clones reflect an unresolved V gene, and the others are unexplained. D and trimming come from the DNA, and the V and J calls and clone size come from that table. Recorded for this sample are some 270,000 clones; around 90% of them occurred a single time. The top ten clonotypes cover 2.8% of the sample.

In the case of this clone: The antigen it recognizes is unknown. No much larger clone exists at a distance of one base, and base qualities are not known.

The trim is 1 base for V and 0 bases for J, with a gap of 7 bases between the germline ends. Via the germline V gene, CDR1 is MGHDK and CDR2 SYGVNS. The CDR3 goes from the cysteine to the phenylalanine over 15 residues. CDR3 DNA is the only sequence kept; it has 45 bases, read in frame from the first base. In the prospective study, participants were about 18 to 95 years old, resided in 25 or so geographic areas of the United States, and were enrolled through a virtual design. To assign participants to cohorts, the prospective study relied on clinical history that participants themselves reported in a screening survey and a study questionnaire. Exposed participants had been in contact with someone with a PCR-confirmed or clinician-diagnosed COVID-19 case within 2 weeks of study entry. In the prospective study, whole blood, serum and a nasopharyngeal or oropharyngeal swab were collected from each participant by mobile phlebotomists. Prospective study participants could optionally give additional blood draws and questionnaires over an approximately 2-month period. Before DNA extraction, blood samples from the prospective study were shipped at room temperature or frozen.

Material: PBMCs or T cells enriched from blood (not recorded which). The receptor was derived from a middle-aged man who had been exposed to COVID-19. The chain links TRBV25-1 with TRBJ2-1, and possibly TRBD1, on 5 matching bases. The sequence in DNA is TGTGCCAGCAGTGAATTAAGGGGCTCCTACAATGAGCAGTTCTTC. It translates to CASSELRGSYNEQFF.